Following are 10 T cell receptor beta chains from one sample sequenced in a study of blood T cell repertoires in COVID-19. Method: immunoSEQ multiplex PCR; TCRdb's copy keeps in-frame clones and lacks some. The top ten hold about 8% of the sample, which has about 160,000 clones, under 90% seen once. The sample consisted of PBMCs or T cells enriched from blood (not recorded which). The receptor set was obtained from a woman in her 50s who had recovered from COVID-19.

This clone has only one observation. The chain couples TRBV5-4 to TRBJ1-1, with TRBD1 matching over 9 bases. CDR1 is SGHNT, CDR2 YYREEE, per germline (reference sequence). The CDR3 consists of 15 residues. V dropped 5 bases and J dropped 4; count of bases not matched to a gene: 9. CDR3 residues: CASRVITGGVTEAFF. For the CDR3, the DNA is TGTGCCAGCAGGGTTATAACAGGGGGCGTCACTGAAGCTTTCTTT.

This chain's CDR3 is CASGLISPVEIAGAYNEQFF. DNA for the CDR3: TGTGCTAGCGGCTTAATATCGCCCGTCGAGATAGCGGGGGCTTACAATGAGCAGTTCTTC. The genes are TRBV7-7 and TRBJ2-1; 9 bases fit TRBD2. There are 20 residues in the CDR3. CDR1 is SSHAT, CDR2 FNYEAQ, per germline (reference sequence).

This rearrangement joins TRBV11-2 to TRBJ2-7; possible D gene TRBD1, 6 bases. Germline V gives CDR1 SGHAT, CDR2 FQNNGV. The CDR3 is made up of 11 amino acids. Trimming removed 5 bases at V and 6 bases at J, with 8 bases between. The CDR3 DNA is TGTGCCAGCAGCCCACAGGGCGAGCAGTACTTC. Amino acid sequence: CASSPQGEQYF.

Written as DNA, the CDR3 is TGTGCCAGTAGCGTTCAGGGGAGAGGTGAAAAACTGTTTTTT. Its translation: CASSVQGRGEKLFF. This rearrangement joins TRBV19 to TRBJ1-4; perhaps TRBD1 as D (6 bases). Trimming pared 6 bases from V and 7 bases from J, leaving 15 bases between. Germline CDR1 LNHDA, CDR2 SQIVND (reference sequence). This CDR3 is 14 amino acids long.

The chain recombines TRBV7-3 with TRBJ2-1; TRBD2 matches at 11 bases. Trimming at V came to 2 bases and at J to 0 bases, leaving 12 bases not matched to a gene. This CDR3 has 20 residues. The germline CDR1 and CDR2 sequences are SGHTA and FQGTGA. CDR3 nucleotide sequence: TGTGCCAGCAGCTTAGGGCCTCTAGCGGGGGGCTTAAGCTCCTACAATGAGCAGTTCTTC. Its translation is CASSLGPLAGGLSSYNEQFF.

The chain links TRBV29-1 to TRBJ2-1, with D tentatively TRBD2 (6 bases). V gave up 6 bases and J gave up 3 bases, with 15 bases separating them. Germline V gives CDR1 SQVTM, CDR2 ANQGSEA. The CDR3 is made up of 14 amino acids. The CDR3 spells CSVPSGGDYNEQFF. The DNA for the CDR3 is TGCAGCGTGCCGAGCGGAGGGGACTACAATGAGCAGTTCTTC.

The chain uses TRBV28 and TRBJ2-2; weak D call: TRBD1 (6 bases). The CDR3 loop spans 14 amino acids. V lost 8 bases, J lost 6 bases, and 16 bases lay in between. Germline V gives CDR1 MDHEN, CDR2 SYDVKM. CDR3 nucleotide sequence: TGTGCCAGCGGCTCCACAGGGATGGCCGGGGAGCTGTTTTTT. Amino acids: CASGSTGMAGELFF.

The CDR3: CASSQDSGGSYNEQFF. The CDR3 nucleotides read TGTGCCAGCAGCCAAGATTCAGGAGGCTCCTACAATGAGCAGTTCTTC. The chain uses TRBV4-2 and TRBJ2-1, with D perhaps TRBD2 (5 bases). V shed 0 bases and J shed 0 bases, with 9 bases lying between them. CDR3 length: 16 amino acids. CDR1 is LGHNA and CDR2 is YNFKEQ in the germline V gene.

A few counts support this clone. This chain joins TRBV7-2 and TRBJ1-2; tentative D call: TRBD1 (6 bases). This CDR3 region has 18 residues. V lost 5 bases and J lost 1, with 23 bases in between. In germline, CDR1 is SGHTA, CDR2 FQGNSA. This chain's CDR3 is CASSPQPIVVGGNYGYTF. The CDR3 bases are TGTGCCAGCAGCCCCCAACCCATCGTGGTAGGGGGTAACTATGGCTACACCTTC.

V is TRBV19 and J is TRBJ1-3; D gene ambiguous. This CDR3 is built from 14 residues. The V and J ends lost 6 bases and 0 bases respectively, with 9 bases between them. Germline assignment: CDR1 LNHDA and CDR2 SQIVND (reference sequence). The CDR3 sequence is CASSQTRSGNTIYF. Written as DNA, the CDR3 is TGTGCCAGTAGCCAAACGCGCTCTGGAAACACCATATATTTT.